This T cell receptor beta chain was recovered during a study of cytomegalovirus exposure and HLA in healthy donors. Study results and limitations: Sequencing depth roughly uniform across donors was assumed in presence/absence analyses.

Turning to this clone: Its target is not known.

The V gene lost 0 bases and the J gene lost 5 bases, with 8 bases spanning the gap. CDR1 is LNHNV and CDR2 is YYDKDF in the germline V gene (reference sequence). The CDR3 extends over 14 amino acids. The PCR employed 60 Vbeta primers together with 13 Jbeta primers. TCRdb's copy holds only in-frame clones and misses some; the assay was immunoSEQ multiplex PCR. The repertoire holds 76,000 or so clones, around 80% seen once, with 2% to 3% in the top ten. The source material was PBMCs. The receptor was isolated from a man aged 25-45 years in good health and CMV-seronegative. The chain links TRBV15 to TRBJ1-5, with D possibly being TRBD1 (5 bases). CDR3 nucleotides: TGTGCCACCAGCAGAGAGATAGGGGATCAGCCCCAGCATTTT. It yields the protein CATSREIGDQPQHF.